This T cell receptor (beta chain) originates from a study of T cells after somatic rescue of genetic block. V was pared by 4 bases and J by 3 bases, with 6 bases of the junction left unmatched. This CDR3 region has 15 residues. CDR1 is SGHNT, CDR2 YYREEE, per germline (reference sequence). Clones were sequenced by immunoSEQ multiplex PCR, and TCRdb holds only the in-frame ones, with some missing. The sample records more than 9,500 clones, under 85% being singletons. This chain uses TRBV5-4 with TRBJ1-2; 10 bases are shared with TRBD1. The TCR comes from a boy between 10 and 17 years old. Sequencing was performed on peripheral blood mononuclear cells (PBMCs). CDR3 residues: CASSPGQGVDYGYTF. CDR3 nucleotide sequence: TGTGCCAGCAGCCCTGGACAGGGGGTTGACTATGGCTACACCTTC.